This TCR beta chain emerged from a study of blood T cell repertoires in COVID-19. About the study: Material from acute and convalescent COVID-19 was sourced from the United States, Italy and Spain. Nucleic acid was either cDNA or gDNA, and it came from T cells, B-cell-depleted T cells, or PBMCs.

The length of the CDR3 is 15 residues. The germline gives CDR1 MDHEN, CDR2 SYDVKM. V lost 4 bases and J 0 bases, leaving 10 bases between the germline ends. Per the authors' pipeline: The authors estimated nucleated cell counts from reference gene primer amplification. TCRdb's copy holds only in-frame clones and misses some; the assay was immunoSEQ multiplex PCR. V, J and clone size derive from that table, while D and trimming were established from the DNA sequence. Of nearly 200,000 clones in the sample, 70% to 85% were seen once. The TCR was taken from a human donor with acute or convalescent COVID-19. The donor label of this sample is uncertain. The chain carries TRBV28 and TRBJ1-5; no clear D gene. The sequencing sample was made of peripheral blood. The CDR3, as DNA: TGTGCCAGCAGTTCCCCTCGGGGTAGCAATCAGCCCCAGCATTTT. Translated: CASSSPRGSNQPQHF.